The clone carrying this T cell receptor beta chain was detected only a few times. What it binds is not known. This sample was taken from a study of graft-versus-host responses after intestinal transplantation. Study-wide background: As for transplant type, recipients had multivisceral, liver-intestinal, or isolated intestinal grafts. Anti-thymocyte globulin induction was given to all recipients, followed by tacrolimus and steroids for three to four years.

Whole-study results and caveats: High graft-versus-host to host-versus-graft T cell clonal ratios marked allografts of patients with graft-donor macrochimerism. GvH clones detected in recipient marrow included some appearing first in ileum or blood.

V was pared by 1 base and J by 5 bases, with 9 bases of the junction left unmatched. Germline CDR1 is SGHRS and CDR2 is YFSETQ. The CDR3 is made up of 16 amino acids. Some clones are missing from TCRdb's copy, which holds only in-frame ones; the method was immunoSEQ multiplex PCR. The sample has 90,000 to 150,000 clones, over 85% seen once. Sequenced material: unstimulated CD4+ T cells sorted from spleen or lymph node cells, taken before intestinal transplant. The receptor comes from a human donor who received an intestinal transplant. The chain carries TRBV5-1 and TRBJ2-5, with 9 bases identical to TRBD2. CDR3 region: CASSLFSGRLGETQYF. CDR3 DNA sequence: TGCGCCAGCAGCTTGTTTAGCGGGAGATTAGGGGAGACCCAGTACTTC.